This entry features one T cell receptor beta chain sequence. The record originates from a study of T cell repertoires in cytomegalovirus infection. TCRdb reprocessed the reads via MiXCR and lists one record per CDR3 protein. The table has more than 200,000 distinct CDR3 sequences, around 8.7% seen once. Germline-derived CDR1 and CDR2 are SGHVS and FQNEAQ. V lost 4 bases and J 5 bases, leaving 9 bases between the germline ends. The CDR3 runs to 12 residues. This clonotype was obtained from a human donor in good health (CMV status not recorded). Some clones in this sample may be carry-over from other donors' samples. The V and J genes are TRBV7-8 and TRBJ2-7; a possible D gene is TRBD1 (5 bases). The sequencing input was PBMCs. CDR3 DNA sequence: TGTGCCAGCAGCTACCAGGGCGACGAGCAGTACTTC. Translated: CASSYQGDEQYF.